The 27 T cell receptor beta chains in this list originate from one sample, sequenced in a study of T-cell reconstitution after alpha-beta-depleted transplantation in children. TCRbeta library preparation incorporated unique molecular identifiers. TCRdb re-analysed the PCR reads in MiXCR, keeping a single row per CDR3 protein. The sample has a few hundred thousand distinct CDR3 sequences; about a fifth are singletons. Sequences were derived from PBMCs from the stem cell graft donor, sampled from the stem cell graft. These TCRs come from a human donor who donated a stem cell graft to a child with acute myeloid leukemia.

The CDR3: CASSFSGTGPFEQYF. For the CDR3, the DNA is TGTGCCAGCAGTTTTAGCGGGACAGGGCCCTTCGAGCAGTACTTC. The chain is built from TRBV7-9 and TRBJ2-7; D may be TRBD1 (9 bases). This CDR3 is 15 amino acids long. CDR1 SEHNR and CDR2 FQNEAQ come from the germline V gene (reference sequence). Trimming shortened V by 6 bases and J by 6 bases, and 21 bases separated the two germline ends.

There are many counts of this clonotype. The rearrangement joins TRBV29-1 to TRBJ2-1; 13 bases line up with TRBD2. V lost 8 bases and J lost 4; bases outside the gene matches: 17. Per germline, CDR1 SQVTM and CDR2 ANQGSEA. There are 18 residues in the CDR3. The CDR3 bases are TGCAGCATTCCCTGGGGACTAGCGGGAAGGGGGCCTTACAATGAGCAGTTCTTC. Encoded protein: CSIPWGLAGRGPYNEQFF.

This clonotype turned up a few times. The chain uses TRBV20-1 and TRBJ1-2, with 9 bases that match TRBD1. CDR1 is DFQATT and CDR2 is SNEGSKA in the germline V gene (reference sequence). The CDR3 covers 14 residues. The trim removed 5 bases at V and 7 bases at J, leaving 11 bases unmatched. As DNA, the CDR3 is TGCAGTGCTGAATCGGGACAGGGAGTAGGTGGCTACACCTTC. This codes for CSAESGQGVGGYTF.

The chain recombines TRBV12-3 or TRBV12-4 with TRBJ2-5; 10 positions match TRBD2. CDR3 length: 17 amino acids. J was trimmed by 2 bases and V by 6 bases; bases with no gene match: 12. The CDR3 protein is CASSPPKALAGQETQYF. The CDR3 nucleotides are TGTGCCAGCAGCCCACCTAAGGCACTAGCGGGACAAGAGACCCAGTACTTC.

This clonotype has at least ten counts. The chain employs TRBV9 and TRBJ2-7, with TRBD2 as a possible D gene (5 bases). Germline V gives CDR1 SGDLS, CDR2 YYNGEE. This CDR3 comprises 12 residues. V lost 4 bases and J lost 2, with 7 bases in between. The CDR3 loop reads CASSPGTYEQYF. The CDR3 nucleotides are TGTGCCAGCAGCCCGGGAACCTACGAGCAGTACTTC.

This sequence joins TRBV28 and TRBJ2-1; TRBD1 is a possible D gene (5 bases). Germline CDR1 reads MDHEN; CDR2 reads SYDVKM. The CDR3 sequence is 11 residues long. The V end lost 4 bases, the J end lost 15 bases, and 13 bases lay between the germline ends. CDR3 sequence: CASSSDRGAFF. For the CDR3, the DNA is TGTGCCAGCAGTTCCGACAGAGGTGCGTTCTTC.

V and J are TRBV10-3 and TRBJ2-3, with TRBD2 matching 9 bases. The germline V gene has CDR1 ENHRY and CDR2 SYGVKD. This CDR3 comprises 16 residues. V shed 2 bases, J shed 2 bases, and the junction held 5 bases outside the gene matches. The DNA of the CDR3 is TGTGCCATCAGTGAGCTAGCGGGGAAGGTCACAGATACGCAGTATTTT. Its protein is CAISELAGKVTDTQYF.

The rearrangement links TRBV18 to TRBJ2-3; D ambiguous. V was trimmed by 0 bases and J by 2 bases, leaving 3 bases between them. CDR3 length equals 13 residues. The germline V gene has CDR1 KGHSH and CDR2 LQKENI. CDR3 nucleotide sequence: TGTGCCAGCTCACCACCGACCACAGATACGCAGTATTTT. Translated, it gives CASSPPTTDTQYF.

This clonotype has only a few counts. The chain carries TRBV2 and TRBJ2-1, with TRBD2 identical over 13 bases. Germline V gene lookup returns CDR1 SNHLY and CDR2 FYNNEI. CDR3 length: 18 amino acids. The junction had 9 bases not matched to a gene; V was cut back by 2 bases and J by 5 bases. The CDR3 sequence: CASSEPVGTSGVNNEQFF. In DNA form, the CDR3 reads TGTGCCAGCAGTGAACCAGTCGGGACTAGCGGGGTAAACAATGAGCAGTTCTTC.

The V and J genes are TRBV7-9 and TRBJ2-1; D perhaps matches TRBD1 (9 bases). CDR1 is SEHNR, CDR2 FQNEAQ, per germline (reference sequence). V gave up 7 bases and J gave up 3 bases, with 16 bases separating them. The CDR3 runs to 15 residues. CDR3 sequence: CASTGGDRDYNEQFF. For the CDR3, the DNA is TGTGCCAGCACCGGGGGGGACAGGGACTACAATGAGCAGTTCTTC.

This chain connects TRBV29-1 to TRBJ2-3, with 8 positions matching TRBD2. Germline V lookup: CDR1 SQVTM, CDR2 ANQGSEA. This CDR3 contains 14 residues. V shed 6 bases and J 4 bases; nucleotides not matched to a gene: 9. The CDR3 reads CSVQAGVVSDTQYF. In nucleotides, the CDR3 is TGCAGCGTCCAAGCGGGAGTGGTTTCAGATACGCAGTATTTT.

The table lists this clonotype with a few counts. The V and J genes are TRBV12-3 or TRBV12-4 and TRBJ2-1; D might be TRBD2 (6 bases). CDR3 length: 15 amino acids. Deletions cut 6 bases from V and 1 base from J, with 13 bases between. In DNA, the CDR3 is TGTGCCAGCAGGTCCCCGGGAGAGTCCTACAATGAGCAGTTCTTC. Residues: CASRSPGESYNEQFF.

This clonotype was seen at least ten times. This chain connects TRBV5-1 to TRBJ1-2; no definite D call. The length of the CDR3 is 20 residues. Germline CDR1 SGHRS, CDR2 YFSETQ. V was cut by 0 bases and J by 1 base, with 25 bases left in between. The CDR3 DNA sequence: TGCGCCAGCAGCTTGGGGAAGAGGACGACGGAGGACCTAAATAACTATGGCTACACCTTC. Amino acid sequence: CASSLGKRTTEDLNNYGYTF. Drawing the rest from reference TRBV5-1 and TRBJ1-2, the complete variable domain is KAGVTQTPRYLIKTRGQQVTLSCSPISGHRSVSWYQQTPGQGLQFLFEYFSETQRNKGNFPGRFSGRQFSNSRSEMNVSTLELGDSALYLCASSLGKRTTEDLNNYGYTFGSGTRLTVV.

Many counts were recorded for this clonotype. The chain recombines TRBV20-1 with TRBJ2-2; D gene unclear. V lost 0 bases and J 5 bases, leaving 7 bases between the germline ends. CDR1 and CDR2 from the germline V gene are DFQATT and SNEGSKA (reference sequence). The length of the CDR3 is 13 residues. The CDR3 here is CSARDLGTGELFF. CDR3 sequence (DNA): TGCAGTGCTAGAGATCTAGGAACCGGGGAGCTGTTTTTT.

This clonotype was observed a few times. V gene TRBV19 combines with J gene TRBJ1-4, with D unresolved. This CDR3 spans 14 amino acids. Per germline, CDR1 LNHDA and CDR2 SQIVND (reference sequence). Trimming shortened V by 7 bases and J by 7 bases, and 16 bases separated the two germline ends. The CDR3: CASTSTSASEKLFF. The CDR3 coding sequence is TGTGCCAGTACCTCGACATCAGCTAGTGAAAAACTGTTTTTT.

This clonotype was found a few times. The chain has TRBV12-3 or TRBV12-4 and TRBJ2-5, with TRBD2 identical over 9 bases. Unmatched junction bases numbered 15, after V lost 3 bases and J lost 4 bases. The CDR3 is made up of 18 amino acids. The CDR3 nucleotides are TGTGCCAGCAGTTTGGCCGGCAGCGGTAGCGGGAGCCGAGAGACCCAGTACTTC. Translated, it gives CASSLAGSGSGSRETQYF.

The chain uses TRBV27 and TRBJ2-7, with unresolved D. With 3 bases removed from V and 3 bases from J, the gap between germline ends came to 9 bases. CDR1 is MNHEY and CDR2 is SMNVEV in the germline V gene (reference sequence). This CDR3 contains 13 residues. CDR3 DNA sequence: TGTGCCAGCAGTTTTGGAGCCGACTACGAGCAGTACTTC. This codes for CASSFGADYEQYF.

This clonotype was observed many times. The V and J genes are TRBV2 and TRBJ2-3; D remains ambiguous. This CDR3 has 15 residues. Trimming stripped 7 bases from V and 0 bases from J, with 14 bases between. CDR1 is SNHLY, CDR2 FYNNEI, per germline. The CDR3 reads CASTKGQTSTDTQYF. DNA of the CDR3: TGTGCCAGCACGAAGGGCCAGACTAGCACAGATACGCAGTATTTT. The full variable domain, in which reference TRBV2 and TRBJ2-3 provide the parts outside the CDR3, is EPEVTQTPSHQVTQMGQEVILRCVPISNHLYFYWYRQILGQKVEFLVSFYNNEISEKSEIFDDQFSVERPDGSNFTLKIRSTKLEDSAMYFCASTKGQTSTDTQYFGPGTRLTVL.

The chain carries TRBV10-3 and TRBJ2-5, with TRBD1 matching 9 bases. Germline CDR1 reads ENHRY; CDR2 reads SYGVKD. The length of the CDR3 is 15 residues. Losses at the gene ends were 6 bases for V and 0 bases for J; bases not matched to a gene: 5. CDR3 DNA: TGTGCCATCAGACCGACAGGGGGGTACCAAGAGACCCAGTACTTC. Amino acid sequence: CAIRPTGGYQETQYF.

The chain couples TRBV29-1 to TRBJ2-2, with 9 bases matching TRBD1. The CDR3 totals 14 residues. The germline V gene encodes CDR1 SQVTM and CDR2 ANQGSEA. The J segment lost 5 bases and the V segment lost 6 bases, leaving 7 bases of the junction unmatched. In nucleotides, the CDR3 is TGCAGCGTCGTTGGGACAGGGAGGACCGGGGAGCTGTTTTTT. Translation: CSVVGTGRTGELFF.

The V gene is TRBV5-6, the J gene TRBJ2-2; 11 bases align to TRBD2. CDR1 is SGHDT, CDR2 YYEEEE, per germline. V was pared by 4 bases and J by 2 bases, with 16 bases of the junction left unmatched. The CDR3 covers 20 residues. The CDR3 DNA is TGTGCCAGCAGCCCCCGACAGGGGAGACTAGCGGGACATAACACCGGGGAGCTGTTTTTT. Residues: CASSPRQGRLAGHNTGELFF.

This clonotype was detected only a few times. The chain recombines TRBV20-1 with TRBJ2-5; a weak D match, TRBD1 (6 bases). V lost 6 bases to trimming and J lost 5 bases, with 25 bases between them. The germline V gene has CDR1 DFQATT and CDR2 SNEGSKA (reference sequence). The CDR3 has 16 residues. CDR3 DNA sequence: TGCAGTGCCAGCTCAAGGCGGCAGGGGCGCTGGGAGACCCAGTACTTC. This gives the protein CSASSRRQGRWETQYF.

CDR3 in DNA: TGTGCCAGTAGTATAGAACGGGGATTGAACACTGAAGCTTTCTTT. It translates to CASSIERGLNTEAFF. The rearrangement uses TRBV19 and TRBJ1-1; the D is unclear. Germline assignment: CDR1 LNHDA and CDR2 SQIVND (reference sequence). The V end was cut by 0 bases, the J end by 0 bases, with 8 bases between. The CDR3 consists of 15 residues.

This clonotype was detected only a few times. J is TRBJ1-1 and V is TRBV20-1; tentative D call: TRBD1 (5 bases). The CDR3 runs to 15 residues. Germline-derived CDR1 and CDR2 are DFQATT and SNEGSKA (reference sequence). CDR3 sequence reads: CRAPGARGERTEAFF. DNA of the CDR3: TGCAGGGCCCCCGGGGCAAGGGGAGAGAGGACTGAAGCTTTCTTT.

This chain joins TRBV15 and TRBJ2-1, with no clear D. The CDR3 is 18 residues long. In germline, CDR1 is LNHNV, CDR2 YYDKDF (reference sequence). V lost 3 bases and J 6 bases, leaving 24 bases between the germline ends. The CDR3 DNA sequence: TGTGCCACCAGCAGTTTTTCAAGGGCCTTTCCAAGTCCCAATGAGCAGTTCTTC. It yields the protein CATSSFSRAFPSPNEQFF.

This clonotype was found many times. V and J are TRBV29-1 and TRBJ2-3; D is possibly TRBD2 (6 bases). The CDR3 loop spans 12 amino acids. Per the germline V gene, CDR1 is SQVTM and CDR2 is ANQGSEA. V shed 2 bases and J shed 6 bases, with 9 bases lying between them. Here the CDR3 DNA reads TGCAGCGTTGAAACAGGAGGGGATACGCAGTATTTT. Encoded protein: CSVETGGDTQYF.

To note about this clonotype: One junction end does not reproduce the germline sequence, and a read error may be involved. This chain uses TRBV20-1 with TRBJ2-1, with 11 positions matching TRBD2. The CDR3 is 16 amino acids. Per germline, CDR1 DFQATT and CDR2 SNEGSKA (reference sequence). The CDR3: CSASGRQTSSYNEQFF. The DNA for the CDR3 is TGCAGCGCTAGCGGGAGGCAAACGAGCTCCTACAATGAGCAGTTCTTC.